The clone carrying this T cell receptor (beta chain) has more than one count but fewer than ten. The antigen is not known. A junction boundary mismatches the germline segment, possibly from a read error. This sample was included in a study of T cells after yellow fever vaccination. The overall study: Some fractions had low cell numbers, and these were prepared with SMART-Seq v4 Ultra Low Input.

There are 16 residues in the CDR3. Germline-derived CDR1 and CDR2 are ENHRY and SYGVKD. General study results and limits: The CD4 and CD8 compartments had a small share of their clonotypes in common. Most primary-vaccination clones recurred post-booster (more than 95% CD4, around 90% CD8).

As TCR cDNA was made by 5'RACE template switching, a universal primer site and UMIs were added. TCRdb processed the 5' RACE reads anew with MiXCR; each CDR3 protein has one entry. The data hold over 300,000 distinct CDR3 sequences, with roughly 4% observed a single time. The chain links TRBV10-3 to TRBJ2-3, with 7 bases matching TRBD2. The TCR sequence derives from a man between 18 and 35 years old who received the YFV17D yellow fever vaccine. The sample in question was PBMCs, obtained 5 days after the yellow fever booster vaccination. The CDR3 sequence: CAIRDQAGESADTQYF. The CDR3 region has the DNA TGTGCCATCCGTGATCAGGCGGGGGAGAGTGCAGATACGCAGTATTTT.